The 8 T cell receptor beta chains listed next were all sequenced from one sample in a study of identical twins (dated by TCRdb to 2016 to 2017). Library method: 5' RACE. TCRdb names Illumina HiSeq 2000 as the instrument used. The raw public data were reprocessed by TCRdb itself: fastp quality trimming at Q25, MiXCR clonotype calling, in-frame beta chains only. Duplicate CDR3 protein sequences are folded into a single record with the most common DNA and genes. The sample profile shows about 690,000 distinct CDR3 sequences; roughly 6.2% of them were found once. The ten largest account for roughly 1.8% of the sample. The sample consisted of naive T cells sorted from blood. According to the study, the label for this sample's cell subset or site signals: cells isolated with a human naive T-cell isolation kit. Receptor source: a young man in good health.

The chain couples TRBV27 to TRBJ2-1, with a possible D match to TRBD2 (7 bases). Trimming removed 8 bases from V and 3 bases from J, with 17 bases in between. Per germline, CDR1 MNHEY and CDR2 SMNVEV (reference sequence). The CDR3 covers 15 residues. The CDR3 bases are TGTGCCAGCCGCTGGGGGGGAGGGGGCTACAATGAGCAGTTCTTC. This translates into CASRWGGGGYNEQFF.

This clonotype has a handful of counts. This sequence joins TRBV7-9 and TRBJ2-7, with D tentatively TRBD2 (7 bases). This CDR3 has 15 amino acids. V dropped 3 bases and J dropped 7 bases, with 19 bases sitting between them. The germline V gene has CDR1 SEHNR and CDR2 FQNEAQ (reference sequence). This chain's CDR3 is CASSFGAGTPGEQYF. The CDR3 DNA follows: TGTGCCAGCAGCTTCGGAGCGGGGACACCTGGGGAGCAGTACTTC. Full variable domain (rest looked up from reference TRBV7-9 and TRBJ2-7): DTGVSQNPRHKITKRGQNVTFRCDPISEHNRLYWYRQTLGQGPEFLTYFQNEAQLEKSRLLSDRFSAERPKGSFSTLEIQRTEQGDSAMYLCASSFGAGTPGEQYFGPGTRLTVT.

This chain uses TRBV4-1 with TRBJ2-5; perhaps TRBD1 as D (6 bases). The CDR3 spans 14 residues. V lost 2 bases to trimming and J lost 9 bases, with 16 bases between them. Germline V gene lookup returns CDR1 MGHRA and CDR2 YSYEKL. The CDR3 DNA sequence: TGCGCCAGCAGCCAAAACAGGGTTCAGGATGCCCAGTACTTC. Translating it yields CASSQNRVQDAQYF.

In this sample, this clonotype turned up many times. The genes are TRBV9 and TRBJ1-1; D not resolved. This CDR3 has 12 residues. CDR1 is SGDLS, CDR2 YYNGEE, per germline. V lost 3 bases to trimming and J lost 1 base, with 4 bases between them. CDR3 DNA: TGTGCCAGCAGCGCCCAGAACACTGAAGCTTTCTTT. This sequence encodes CASSAQNTEAFF. The full variable domain, its missing parts supplied by reference TRBV9 and TRBJ1-1, is DSGVTQTPKHLITATGQRVTLRCSPRSGDLSVYWYQQSLDQGLQFLIQYYNGEERAKGNILERFSAQQFPDLHSELNLSSLELGDSALYFCASSAQNTEAFFGQGTRLTVV.

The sample holds many counts of this clonotype. The V and J genes are TRBV12-3 or TRBV12-4 and TRBJ2-3; 10 bases are a match to TRBD2. Trimming took 6 bases from V and 4 from J; bases not matched to a gene: 10. The CDR3 totals 16 residues. The CDR3 DNA reads TGTGCCAGCAGCCTCGGAGCGGGAGGGCCAGCAGATACGCAGTATTTT. Amino acid sequence: CASSLGAGGPADTQYF.

This clonotype has more than one count but fewer than ten. The gene calls are TRBV2 and TRBJ2-4, with 9 bases that match TRBD2. The V segment lost 3 bases and the J segment 8 bases; nucleotides outside the gene matches: 14. Germline lookup yields CDR1 SNHLY and CDR2 FYNNEI. This CDR3 has 17 residues. The chain's CDR3 is CASSDKGLAGAGDIQYF. The CDR3, as DNA: TGTGCCAGCAGTGATAAAGGGTTAGCGGGAGCGGGGGACATTCAGTACTTC.

There are many counts of this clonotype. The chain joins TRBV21-1 to TRBJ2-7. TRBV21-1 is labeled a pseudogene. The CDR3 consists of 18 residues. This CDR3 is CASSKRTEPNQTSYEQYF. CDR3 DNA: TGTGCCAGCAGCAAAAGAACAGAACCCAACCAAACCTCCTACGAGCAGTACTTC.

This clonotype was seen ten or more times. The V call is TRBV6-1, the J call TRBJ2-3; 7 nucleotides align to TRBD2. Germline lookup yields CDR1 MNHNS and CDR2 SASEGT. J gave up 6 bases and V 6 bases, and 6 bases lay outside the gene matches. The CDR3 is 13 residues long. This CDR3 reads CASSPWGGDTQYF. The CDR3 DNA is TGTGCCAGCAGCCCGTGGGGAGGGGATACGCAGTATTTT.